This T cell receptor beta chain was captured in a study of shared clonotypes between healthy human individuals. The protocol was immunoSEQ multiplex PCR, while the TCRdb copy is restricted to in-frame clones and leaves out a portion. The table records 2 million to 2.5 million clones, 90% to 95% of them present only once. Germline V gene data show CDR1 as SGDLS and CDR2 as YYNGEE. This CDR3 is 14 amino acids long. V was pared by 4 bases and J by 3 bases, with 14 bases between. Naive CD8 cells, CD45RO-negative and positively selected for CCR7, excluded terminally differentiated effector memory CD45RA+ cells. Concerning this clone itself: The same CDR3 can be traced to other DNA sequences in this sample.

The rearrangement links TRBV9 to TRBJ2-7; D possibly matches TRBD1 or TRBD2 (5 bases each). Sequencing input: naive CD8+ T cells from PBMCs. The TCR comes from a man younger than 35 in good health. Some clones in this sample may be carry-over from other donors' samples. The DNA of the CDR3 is TGTGCCAGCAGCCCAGGGACCGAAGGCTACGAGCAGTACTTC. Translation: CASSPGTEGYEQYF. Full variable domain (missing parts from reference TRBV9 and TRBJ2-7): DSGVTQTPKHLITATGQRVTLRCSPRSGDLSVYWYQQSLDQGLQFLIQYYNGEERAKGNILERFSAQQFPDLHSELNLSSLELGDSALYFCASSPGTEGYEQYFGPGTRLTVT.